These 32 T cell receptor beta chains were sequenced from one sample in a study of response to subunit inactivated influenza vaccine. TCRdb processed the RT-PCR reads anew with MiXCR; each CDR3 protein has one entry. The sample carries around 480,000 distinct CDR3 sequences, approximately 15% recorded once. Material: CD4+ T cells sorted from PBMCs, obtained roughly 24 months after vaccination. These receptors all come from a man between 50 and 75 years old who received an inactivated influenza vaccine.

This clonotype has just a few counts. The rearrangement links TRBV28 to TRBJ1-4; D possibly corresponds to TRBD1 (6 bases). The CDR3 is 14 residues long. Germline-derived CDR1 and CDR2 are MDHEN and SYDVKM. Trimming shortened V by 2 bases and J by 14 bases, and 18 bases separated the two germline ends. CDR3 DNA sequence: TGTGCCAGCAGTTTAGCGACAGGCCGAGGAAGGCTGTTTTTT. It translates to CASSLATGRGRLFF.

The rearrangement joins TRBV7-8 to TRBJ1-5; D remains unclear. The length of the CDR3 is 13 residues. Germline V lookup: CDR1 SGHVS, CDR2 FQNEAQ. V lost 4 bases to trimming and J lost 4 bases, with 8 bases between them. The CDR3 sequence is CASSSHINQPQHF. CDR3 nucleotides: TGTGCCAGCAGCTCCCACATTAATCAGCCCCAGCATTTT. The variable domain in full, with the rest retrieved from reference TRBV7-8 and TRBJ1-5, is GAGVSQSPRYKVAKRGQDVALRCDPISGHVSLFWYQQALGQGPEFLTYFQNEAQLDKSGLPSDRFFAERPEGSVSTLKIQRTQQEDSAVYLCASSSHINQPQHFGDGTRLSIL.

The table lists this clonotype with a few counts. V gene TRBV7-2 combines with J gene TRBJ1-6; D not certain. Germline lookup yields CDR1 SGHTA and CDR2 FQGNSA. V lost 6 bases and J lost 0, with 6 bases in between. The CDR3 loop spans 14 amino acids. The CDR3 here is CASSGSSYNSPLHF. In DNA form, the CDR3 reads TGTGCCAGCAGTGGCAGCTCCTATAATTCACCCCTCCACTTT.

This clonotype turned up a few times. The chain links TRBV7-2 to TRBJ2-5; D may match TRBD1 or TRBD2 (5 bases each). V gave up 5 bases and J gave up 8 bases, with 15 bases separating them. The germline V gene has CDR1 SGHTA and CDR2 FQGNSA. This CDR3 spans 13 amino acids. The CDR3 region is CASSLGPGGTQYF. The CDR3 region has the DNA TGTGCCAGCAGCCTTGGGCCTGGGGGAACCCAGTACTTC.

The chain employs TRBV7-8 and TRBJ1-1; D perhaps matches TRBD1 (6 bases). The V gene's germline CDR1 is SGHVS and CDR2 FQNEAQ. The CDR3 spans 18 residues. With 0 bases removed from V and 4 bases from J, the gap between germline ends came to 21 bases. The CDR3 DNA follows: TGTGCCAGCAGCTTAGCGGGGGCCGGAACAGTATTGGCCACTGAAGCTTTCTTT. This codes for CASSLAGAGTVLATEAFF. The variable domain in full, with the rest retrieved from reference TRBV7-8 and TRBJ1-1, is GAGVSQSPRYKVAKRGQDVALRCDPISGHVSLFWYQQALGQGPEFLTYFQNEAQLDKSGLPSDRFFAERPEGSVSTLKIQRTQQEDSAVYLCASSLAGAGTVLATEAFFGQGTRLTVV.

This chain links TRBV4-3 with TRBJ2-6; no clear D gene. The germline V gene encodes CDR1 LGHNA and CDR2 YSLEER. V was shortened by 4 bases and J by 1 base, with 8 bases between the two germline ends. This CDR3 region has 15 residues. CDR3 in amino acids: CASSLGKSGANVLTF. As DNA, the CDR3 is TGCGCCAGCAGCCTGGGCAAATCTGGGGCCAACGTCCTGACTTTC.

The CDR3 loop is CATSDIGQGRETQYF. CDR3 nucleotides: TGTGCCACCAGTGATATCGGACAGGGAAGAGAGACCCAGTACTTC. The chain recombines TRBV24-1 with TRBJ2-5; TRBD1 matches at 8 bases. From germline, CDR1 is KGHDR and CDR2 SFDVKD. The CDR3 length is 15 residues. V shed 3 bases, J shed 4 bases, and the junction held 6 bases outside the gene matches.

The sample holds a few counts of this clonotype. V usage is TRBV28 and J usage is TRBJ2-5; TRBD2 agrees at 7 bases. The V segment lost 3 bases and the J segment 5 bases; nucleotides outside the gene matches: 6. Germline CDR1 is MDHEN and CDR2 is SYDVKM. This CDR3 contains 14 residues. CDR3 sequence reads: CASSFLREVETQYF. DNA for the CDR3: TGTGCCAGCAGTTTCCTTCGGGAGGTCGAGACCCAGTACTTC.

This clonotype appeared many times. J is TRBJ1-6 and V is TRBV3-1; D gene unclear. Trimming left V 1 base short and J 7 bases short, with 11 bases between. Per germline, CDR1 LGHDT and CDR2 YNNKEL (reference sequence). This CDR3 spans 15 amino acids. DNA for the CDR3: TGTGCCAGCAGCCAAGTTGACGGACCGAATTCACCCCTCCACTTT. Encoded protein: CASSQVDGPNSPLHF.

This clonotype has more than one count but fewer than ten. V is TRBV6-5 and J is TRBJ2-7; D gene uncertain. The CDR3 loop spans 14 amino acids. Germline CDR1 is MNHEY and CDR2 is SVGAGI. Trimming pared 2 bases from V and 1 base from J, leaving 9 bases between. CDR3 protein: CASSYAWQSYEQYF. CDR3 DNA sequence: TGTGCCAGCAGTTACGCGTGGCAGTCCTACGAGCAGTACTTC.

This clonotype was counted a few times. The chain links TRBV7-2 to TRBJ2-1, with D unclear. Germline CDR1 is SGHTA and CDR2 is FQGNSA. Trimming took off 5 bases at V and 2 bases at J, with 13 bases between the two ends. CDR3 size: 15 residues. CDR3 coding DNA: TGTGCCAGCAGCCCAGCCCAGGAGACCTACAATGAGCAGTTCTTC. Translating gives CASSPAQETYNEQFF.

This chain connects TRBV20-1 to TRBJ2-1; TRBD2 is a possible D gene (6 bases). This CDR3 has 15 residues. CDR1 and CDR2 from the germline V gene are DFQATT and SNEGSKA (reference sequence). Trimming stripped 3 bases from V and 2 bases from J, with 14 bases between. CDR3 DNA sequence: TGCAGTGCTAGTCGGGACTCCCTTACCTACAATGAGCAGTTCTTC. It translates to CSASRDSLTYNEQFF.

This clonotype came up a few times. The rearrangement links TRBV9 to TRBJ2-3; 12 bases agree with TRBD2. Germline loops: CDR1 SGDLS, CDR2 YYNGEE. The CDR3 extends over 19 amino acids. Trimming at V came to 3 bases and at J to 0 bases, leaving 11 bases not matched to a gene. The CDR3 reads CASSAALAGGPFSTDTQYF. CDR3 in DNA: TGTGCCAGCAGCGCGGCCCTAGCGGGAGGGCCGTTCAGCACAGATACGCAGTATTTT.

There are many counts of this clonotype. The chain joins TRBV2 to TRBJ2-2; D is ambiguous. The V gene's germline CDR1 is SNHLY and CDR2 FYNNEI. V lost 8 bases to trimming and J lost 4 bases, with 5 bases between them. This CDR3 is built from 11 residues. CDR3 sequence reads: CASHFTGELFF. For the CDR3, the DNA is TGTGCCAGCCACTTCACCGGGGAGCTGTTTTTT.

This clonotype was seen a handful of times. Here the CDR3 reads CATSDGRGTEAFF. The CDR3 bases are TGTGCCACCAGTGACGGGCGGGGCACTGAAGCTTTCTTT. V and J are TRBV24-1 and TRBJ1-1; no firm D call. Per the germline V gene, CDR1 is KGHDR and CDR2 is SFDVKD. Trimming took off 4 bases at V and 4 bases at J, with 9 bases between the two ends. This CDR3 spans 13 amino acids.

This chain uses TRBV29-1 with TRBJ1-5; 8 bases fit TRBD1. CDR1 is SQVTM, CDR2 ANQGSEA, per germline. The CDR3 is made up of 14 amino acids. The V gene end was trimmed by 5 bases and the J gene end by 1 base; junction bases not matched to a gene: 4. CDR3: CSVRTGTSNQPQHF. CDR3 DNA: TGCAGCGTTAGGACAGGGACAAGCAATCAGCCCCAGCATTTT. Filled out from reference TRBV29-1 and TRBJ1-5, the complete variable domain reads SAVISQKPSRDICQRGTSLTIQCQVDSQVTMMFWYRQQPGQSLTLIATANQGSEATYESGFVIDKFPISRPNLTFSTLTVSNMSPEDSSIYLCSVRTGTSNQPQHFGDGTRLSIL.

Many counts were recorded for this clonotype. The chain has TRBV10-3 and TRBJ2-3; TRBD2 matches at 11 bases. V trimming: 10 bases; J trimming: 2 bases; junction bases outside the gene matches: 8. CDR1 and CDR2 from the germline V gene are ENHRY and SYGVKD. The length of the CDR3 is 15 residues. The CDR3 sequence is CATTGTSGFTDTQYF. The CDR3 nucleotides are TGTGCCACCACCGGGACTAGCGGATTCACAGATACGCAGTATTTT.

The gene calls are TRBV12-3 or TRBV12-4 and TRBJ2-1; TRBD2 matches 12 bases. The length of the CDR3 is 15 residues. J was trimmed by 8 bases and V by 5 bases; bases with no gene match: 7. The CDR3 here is CASSPSGGAFYEQFF. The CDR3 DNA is TGTGCCAGCAGTCCTAGCGGGGGGGCTTTCTATGAGCAGTTCTTC.

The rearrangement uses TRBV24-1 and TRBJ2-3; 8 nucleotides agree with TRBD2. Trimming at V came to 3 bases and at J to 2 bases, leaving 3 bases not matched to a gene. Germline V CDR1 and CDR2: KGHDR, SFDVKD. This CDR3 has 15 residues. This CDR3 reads CATSDQRGFTDTQYF. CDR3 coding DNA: TGTGCCACCAGTGATCAGCGGGGGTTCACAGATACGCAGTATTTT.

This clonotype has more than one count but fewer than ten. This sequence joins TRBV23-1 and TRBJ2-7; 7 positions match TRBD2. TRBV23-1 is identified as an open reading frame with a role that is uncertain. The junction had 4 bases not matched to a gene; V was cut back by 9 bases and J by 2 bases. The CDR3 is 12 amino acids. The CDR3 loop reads CASGRGAYEQYF. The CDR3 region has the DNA TGCGCCAGTGGACGGGGGGCCTACGAGCAGTACTTC.

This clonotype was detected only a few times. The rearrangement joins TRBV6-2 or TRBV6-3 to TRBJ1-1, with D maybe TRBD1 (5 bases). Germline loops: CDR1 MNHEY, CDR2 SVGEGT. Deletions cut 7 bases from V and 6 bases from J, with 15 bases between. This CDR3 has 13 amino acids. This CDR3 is CASNPGNFPEAFF. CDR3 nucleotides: TGTGCCAGCAATCCAGGGAACTTTCCTGAAGCTTTCTTT.

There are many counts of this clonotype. As DNA, the CDR3 is TGTGCCAGCAGTTTAAGGGGTCCCTACGAGCAGTACTTC. It yields the protein CASSLRGPYEQYF. The chain combines TRBV12-3 or TRBV12-4 with TRBJ2-7, with TRBD1 as a possible D gene (5 bases). The CDR3 has 13 amino acids. Between the trimmed V and J ends, which lost 2 bases and 2 bases, there was a span of 7 bases.

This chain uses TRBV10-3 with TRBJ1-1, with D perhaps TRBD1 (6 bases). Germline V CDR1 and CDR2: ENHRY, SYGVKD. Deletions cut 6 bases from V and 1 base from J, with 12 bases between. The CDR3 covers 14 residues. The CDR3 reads CAIRGAGANTEAFF. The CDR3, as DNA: TGTGCCATCAGGGGGGCAGGAGCGAACACTGAAGCTTTCTTT.

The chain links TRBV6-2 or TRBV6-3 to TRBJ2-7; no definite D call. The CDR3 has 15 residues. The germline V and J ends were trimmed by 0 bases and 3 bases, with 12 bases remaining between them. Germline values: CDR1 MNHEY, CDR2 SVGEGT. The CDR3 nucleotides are TGTGCCAGCAGTTACTCTCAACCCAAGGGCTACGAGCAGTACTTC. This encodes CASSYSQPKGYEQYF.

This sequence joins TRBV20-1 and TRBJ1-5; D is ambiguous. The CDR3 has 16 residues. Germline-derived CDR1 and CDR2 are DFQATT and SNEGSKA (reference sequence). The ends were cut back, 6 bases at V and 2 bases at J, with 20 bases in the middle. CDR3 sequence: CSADPGLGGGNQPQHF. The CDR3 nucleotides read TGCAGTGCAGACCCGGGCCTGGGAGGTGGCAATCAGCCCCAGCATTTT.

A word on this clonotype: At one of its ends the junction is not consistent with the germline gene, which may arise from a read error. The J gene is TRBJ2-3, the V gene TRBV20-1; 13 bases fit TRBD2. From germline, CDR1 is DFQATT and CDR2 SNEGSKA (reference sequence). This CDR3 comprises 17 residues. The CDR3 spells CCADPGTSGASTDTQYF. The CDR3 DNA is TGCTGTGCTGATCCGGGGACTAGCGGGGCTAGCACAGATACGCAGTATTTT.

In DNA form, the CDR3 reads TGTGCCAGCCGGACTAGCGGGATCTCTAACGAGCAGTACTTC. Amino acids: CASRTSGISNEQYF. J is TRBJ2-7 and V is TRBV28; TRBD2 agrees at 12 bases. Germline assignment: CDR1 MDHEN and CDR2 SYDVKM. Trimming cost V 8 bases and J 5 bases; bases outside gene matches: 7. The CDR3 sequence is 14 residues long.

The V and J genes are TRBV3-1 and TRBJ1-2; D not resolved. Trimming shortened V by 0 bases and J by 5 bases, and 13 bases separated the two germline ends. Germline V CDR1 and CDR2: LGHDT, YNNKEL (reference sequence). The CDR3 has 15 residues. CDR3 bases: TGTGCCAGCAGCCAAGATGGGGTAGTTGGGTATGGCTACACCTTC. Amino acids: CASSQDGVVGYGYTF.

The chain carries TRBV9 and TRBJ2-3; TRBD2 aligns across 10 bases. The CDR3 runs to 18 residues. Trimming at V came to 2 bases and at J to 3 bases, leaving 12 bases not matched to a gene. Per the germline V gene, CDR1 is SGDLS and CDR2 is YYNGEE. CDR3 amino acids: CASSVKLGLAGETDTQYF. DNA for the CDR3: TGTGCCAGCAGCGTCAAACTGGGGCTAGCGGGAGAGACAGATACGCAGTATTTT.

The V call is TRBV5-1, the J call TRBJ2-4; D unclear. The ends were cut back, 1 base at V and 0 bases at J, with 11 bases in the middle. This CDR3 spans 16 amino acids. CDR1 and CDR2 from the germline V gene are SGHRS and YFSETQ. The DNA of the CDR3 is TGCGCCAGCAGCTTGATTCCAGAGATAGCCAAAAACATTCAGTACTTC. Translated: CASSLIPEIAKNIQYF.

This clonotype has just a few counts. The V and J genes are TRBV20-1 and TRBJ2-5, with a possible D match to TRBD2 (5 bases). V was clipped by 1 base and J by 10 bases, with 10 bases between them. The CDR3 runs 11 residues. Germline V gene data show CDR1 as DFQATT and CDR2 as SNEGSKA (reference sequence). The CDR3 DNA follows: TGCAGTGCTAGAGCTCACGGGATCCAGTACTTC. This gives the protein CSARAHGIQYF.

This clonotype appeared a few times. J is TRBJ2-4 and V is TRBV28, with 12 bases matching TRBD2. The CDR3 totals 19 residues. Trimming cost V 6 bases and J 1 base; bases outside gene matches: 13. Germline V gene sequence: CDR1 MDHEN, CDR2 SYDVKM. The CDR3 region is CASRRTSGTPPGAKNIQYF. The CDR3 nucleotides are TGTGCCAGCAGGAGGACTAGCGGGACCCCGCCGGGTGCCAAAAACATTCAGTACTTC.